This T cell receptor beta chain stems from a study of Graves' ophthalmopathy and Graves' hyperthyroidism. CDR1 SEHNR and CDR2 FQNEAQ come from the germline V gene (reference sequence). The length of the CDR3 is 16 residues. V gave up 0 bases and J gave up 1 base, with 13 bases separating them. Amplifying from RNA transcripts, the study obtained TCR beta CDR3 regions. The first round was an RT-PCR with HTBI primers, and the second round was a multiplex PCR. TCRdb reanalysed the multiplex PCR reads using MiXCR and keeps one entry per CDR3 protein. The sample includes around 1,000,000 distinct CDR3 sequences, about 35% of them seen just once.

The sequenced sample was peripheral blood or thyroid tissue (not recorded which). This chain links TRBV7-9 with TRBJ2-7; D is perhaps TRBD2 (5 bases). The origin of this receptor is an adult man with Graves' hyperthyroidism. The CDR3 protein is CASSLAMASSSYEQYF. The CDR3 DNA is TGTGCCAGCAGCTTAGCGATGGCTAGCTCTTCCTACGAGCAGTACTTC.